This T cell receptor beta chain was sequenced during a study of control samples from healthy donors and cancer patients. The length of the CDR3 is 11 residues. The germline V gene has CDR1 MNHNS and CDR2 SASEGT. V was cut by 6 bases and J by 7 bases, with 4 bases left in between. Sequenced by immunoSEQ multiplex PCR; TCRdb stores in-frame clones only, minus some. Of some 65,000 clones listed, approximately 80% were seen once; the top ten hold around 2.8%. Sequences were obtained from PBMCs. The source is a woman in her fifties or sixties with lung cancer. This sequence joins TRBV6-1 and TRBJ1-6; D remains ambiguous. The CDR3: CASRGNSPLHF. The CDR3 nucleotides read TGTGCCAGCAGGGGGAATTCACCCCTCCACTTT.